These 10 T cell receptor beta chains were all obtained from the same sample, sequenced in a study of blood T cell repertoires in COVID-19. Here immunoSEQ multiplex PCR was the method, and the copy in TCRdb shows in-frame clones only, minus some. The data show about 180,000 clones, approximately 80% seen once. The sequenced sample was PBMCs or T cells enriched from blood (not recorded which). The source of these receptors is a woman in her fifties or sixties who had recovered from COVID-19.

Ten or more counts support this clone. J is TRBJ2-5 and V is TRBV9, with TRBD2 identical over 9 bases. Germline trimming cut 8 bases from V and 4 bases from J; bases unmatched to any gene: 18. Germline lookup yields CDR1 SGDLS and CDR2 YYNGEE. The CDR3 is 17 amino acids. CDR3 protein: CARRPRRTSVMGETQYF. The CDR3 DNA reads as TGTGCCAGGAGGCCACGAAGGACTAGCGTGATGGGAGAGACCCAGTACTTC.

The rearrangement uses TRBV19 and TRBJ1-1; D uncertain. The V gene lost 2 bases and the J gene lost 6 bases, with 16 bases spanning the gap. The CDR3 spans 15 residues. The germline CDR1 and CDR2 sequences are LNHDA and SQIVND (reference sequence). DNA for the CDR3: TGTGCCAGTAGTATATTTGGGGAGGGTCGGTCTGAAGCTTTCTTT. This translates into CASSIFGEGRSEAFF.

This clone was observed a few times. Here the CDR3 DNA reads TGTGCCAGCAGCTTGCCCCAGGGCCCGGACAGGGGTGCTTTCTTT. As protein: CASSLPQGPDRGAFF. The chain links TRBV5-6 to TRBJ1-1; TRBD1 matches at 9 bases. V was clipped by 1 base and J by 11 bases; unmatched bases: 12. The CDR3 consists of 15 residues. Germline CDR1 is SGHDT and CDR2 is YYEEEE.

V gene TRBV24-1 combines with J gene TRBJ2-7; no firm D call. CDR3 size: 13 residues. Germline loops: CDR1 KGHDR, CDR2 SFDVKD. V was shortened by 4 bases and J by 0 bases, with 6 bases between the two germline ends. The CDR3 here is CATSDPYSYEQYF. CDR3 DNA sequence: TGTGCCACCAGTGACCCCTACTCCTACGAGCAGTACTTC.

The gene calls are TRBV7-6 and TRBJ2-1, with D tentatively TRBD2 (6 bases). Germline CDR1 and CDR2: SGHVS and FNYEAQ. V lost 4 bases, J lost 5 bases, and 9 bases lay in between. CDR3 length: 13 amino acids. CDR3 sequence: CASSWGLDNEQFF. The CDR3, as DNA: TGTGCCAGCAGCTGGGGACTGGACAATGAGCAGTTCTTC.

The chain combines TRBV7-3 with TRBJ2-1; D not resolved. V was shortened by 5 bases and J by 8 bases, with 22 bases between the two germline ends. This CDR3 comprises 16 residues. Germline CDR1 reads SGHTA; CDR2 reads FQGTGA. CDR3 bases: TGTGCCAGCAGCCTTCCATGGGCGTCAGGTATCCATGAGCAGTTCTTC. Translating gives CASSLPWASGIHEQFF.

The chain employs TRBV28 and TRBJ1-1, with D unresolved. Germline CDR1 and CDR2: MDHEN and SYDVKM. This CDR3 is built from 15 residues. V was clipped by 2 bases and J by 5 bases, with 15 bases between them. The CDR3 loop is CASSLGGRRGTEAFF. The CDR3 DNA reads TGTGCCAGCAGTTTAGGTGGGCGGAGAGGGACTGAAGCTTTCTTT.

V usage is TRBV4-1 and J usage is TRBJ1-4; D may be TRBD1 (5 bases). Trimming took off 4 bases at V and 7 bases at J, with 25 bases between the two ends. Per germline, CDR1 MGHRA and CDR2 YSYEKL. The CDR3 loop spans 18 amino acids. DNA of the CDR3: TGCGCCAGCAGCCCCAGTGGAGGGCAGGGTGTAAGGGGTGAAAAACTGTTTTTT. Its translation: CASSPSGGQGVRGEKLFF.

V usage is TRBV20-1 and J usage is TRBJ2-1, with no clear D. The CDR3 sequence is 11 residues long. The ends were cut back, 3 bases at V and 4 bases at J, with 4 bases in the middle. Germline V gene lookup returns CDR1 DFQATT and CDR2 SNEGSKA (reference sequence). The CDR3 nucleotides are TGCAGTGCTAGCCGTTACAATGAGCAGTTCTTC. This translates into CSASRYNEQFF.

The chain recombines TRBV7-2 with TRBJ2-2, with TRBD2 matching 12 bases. The J segment lost 5 bases and the V segment lost 1 base, leaving 2 bases of the junction unmatched. The CDR3 has 16 residues. The germline V gene has CDR1 SGHTA and CDR2 FQGNSA. In DNA, the CDR3 is TGTGCCAGCAGCTTAGGAGGACTAGCGGGAACCGGGGAGCTGTTTTTT. Residues: CASSLGGLAGTGELFF.